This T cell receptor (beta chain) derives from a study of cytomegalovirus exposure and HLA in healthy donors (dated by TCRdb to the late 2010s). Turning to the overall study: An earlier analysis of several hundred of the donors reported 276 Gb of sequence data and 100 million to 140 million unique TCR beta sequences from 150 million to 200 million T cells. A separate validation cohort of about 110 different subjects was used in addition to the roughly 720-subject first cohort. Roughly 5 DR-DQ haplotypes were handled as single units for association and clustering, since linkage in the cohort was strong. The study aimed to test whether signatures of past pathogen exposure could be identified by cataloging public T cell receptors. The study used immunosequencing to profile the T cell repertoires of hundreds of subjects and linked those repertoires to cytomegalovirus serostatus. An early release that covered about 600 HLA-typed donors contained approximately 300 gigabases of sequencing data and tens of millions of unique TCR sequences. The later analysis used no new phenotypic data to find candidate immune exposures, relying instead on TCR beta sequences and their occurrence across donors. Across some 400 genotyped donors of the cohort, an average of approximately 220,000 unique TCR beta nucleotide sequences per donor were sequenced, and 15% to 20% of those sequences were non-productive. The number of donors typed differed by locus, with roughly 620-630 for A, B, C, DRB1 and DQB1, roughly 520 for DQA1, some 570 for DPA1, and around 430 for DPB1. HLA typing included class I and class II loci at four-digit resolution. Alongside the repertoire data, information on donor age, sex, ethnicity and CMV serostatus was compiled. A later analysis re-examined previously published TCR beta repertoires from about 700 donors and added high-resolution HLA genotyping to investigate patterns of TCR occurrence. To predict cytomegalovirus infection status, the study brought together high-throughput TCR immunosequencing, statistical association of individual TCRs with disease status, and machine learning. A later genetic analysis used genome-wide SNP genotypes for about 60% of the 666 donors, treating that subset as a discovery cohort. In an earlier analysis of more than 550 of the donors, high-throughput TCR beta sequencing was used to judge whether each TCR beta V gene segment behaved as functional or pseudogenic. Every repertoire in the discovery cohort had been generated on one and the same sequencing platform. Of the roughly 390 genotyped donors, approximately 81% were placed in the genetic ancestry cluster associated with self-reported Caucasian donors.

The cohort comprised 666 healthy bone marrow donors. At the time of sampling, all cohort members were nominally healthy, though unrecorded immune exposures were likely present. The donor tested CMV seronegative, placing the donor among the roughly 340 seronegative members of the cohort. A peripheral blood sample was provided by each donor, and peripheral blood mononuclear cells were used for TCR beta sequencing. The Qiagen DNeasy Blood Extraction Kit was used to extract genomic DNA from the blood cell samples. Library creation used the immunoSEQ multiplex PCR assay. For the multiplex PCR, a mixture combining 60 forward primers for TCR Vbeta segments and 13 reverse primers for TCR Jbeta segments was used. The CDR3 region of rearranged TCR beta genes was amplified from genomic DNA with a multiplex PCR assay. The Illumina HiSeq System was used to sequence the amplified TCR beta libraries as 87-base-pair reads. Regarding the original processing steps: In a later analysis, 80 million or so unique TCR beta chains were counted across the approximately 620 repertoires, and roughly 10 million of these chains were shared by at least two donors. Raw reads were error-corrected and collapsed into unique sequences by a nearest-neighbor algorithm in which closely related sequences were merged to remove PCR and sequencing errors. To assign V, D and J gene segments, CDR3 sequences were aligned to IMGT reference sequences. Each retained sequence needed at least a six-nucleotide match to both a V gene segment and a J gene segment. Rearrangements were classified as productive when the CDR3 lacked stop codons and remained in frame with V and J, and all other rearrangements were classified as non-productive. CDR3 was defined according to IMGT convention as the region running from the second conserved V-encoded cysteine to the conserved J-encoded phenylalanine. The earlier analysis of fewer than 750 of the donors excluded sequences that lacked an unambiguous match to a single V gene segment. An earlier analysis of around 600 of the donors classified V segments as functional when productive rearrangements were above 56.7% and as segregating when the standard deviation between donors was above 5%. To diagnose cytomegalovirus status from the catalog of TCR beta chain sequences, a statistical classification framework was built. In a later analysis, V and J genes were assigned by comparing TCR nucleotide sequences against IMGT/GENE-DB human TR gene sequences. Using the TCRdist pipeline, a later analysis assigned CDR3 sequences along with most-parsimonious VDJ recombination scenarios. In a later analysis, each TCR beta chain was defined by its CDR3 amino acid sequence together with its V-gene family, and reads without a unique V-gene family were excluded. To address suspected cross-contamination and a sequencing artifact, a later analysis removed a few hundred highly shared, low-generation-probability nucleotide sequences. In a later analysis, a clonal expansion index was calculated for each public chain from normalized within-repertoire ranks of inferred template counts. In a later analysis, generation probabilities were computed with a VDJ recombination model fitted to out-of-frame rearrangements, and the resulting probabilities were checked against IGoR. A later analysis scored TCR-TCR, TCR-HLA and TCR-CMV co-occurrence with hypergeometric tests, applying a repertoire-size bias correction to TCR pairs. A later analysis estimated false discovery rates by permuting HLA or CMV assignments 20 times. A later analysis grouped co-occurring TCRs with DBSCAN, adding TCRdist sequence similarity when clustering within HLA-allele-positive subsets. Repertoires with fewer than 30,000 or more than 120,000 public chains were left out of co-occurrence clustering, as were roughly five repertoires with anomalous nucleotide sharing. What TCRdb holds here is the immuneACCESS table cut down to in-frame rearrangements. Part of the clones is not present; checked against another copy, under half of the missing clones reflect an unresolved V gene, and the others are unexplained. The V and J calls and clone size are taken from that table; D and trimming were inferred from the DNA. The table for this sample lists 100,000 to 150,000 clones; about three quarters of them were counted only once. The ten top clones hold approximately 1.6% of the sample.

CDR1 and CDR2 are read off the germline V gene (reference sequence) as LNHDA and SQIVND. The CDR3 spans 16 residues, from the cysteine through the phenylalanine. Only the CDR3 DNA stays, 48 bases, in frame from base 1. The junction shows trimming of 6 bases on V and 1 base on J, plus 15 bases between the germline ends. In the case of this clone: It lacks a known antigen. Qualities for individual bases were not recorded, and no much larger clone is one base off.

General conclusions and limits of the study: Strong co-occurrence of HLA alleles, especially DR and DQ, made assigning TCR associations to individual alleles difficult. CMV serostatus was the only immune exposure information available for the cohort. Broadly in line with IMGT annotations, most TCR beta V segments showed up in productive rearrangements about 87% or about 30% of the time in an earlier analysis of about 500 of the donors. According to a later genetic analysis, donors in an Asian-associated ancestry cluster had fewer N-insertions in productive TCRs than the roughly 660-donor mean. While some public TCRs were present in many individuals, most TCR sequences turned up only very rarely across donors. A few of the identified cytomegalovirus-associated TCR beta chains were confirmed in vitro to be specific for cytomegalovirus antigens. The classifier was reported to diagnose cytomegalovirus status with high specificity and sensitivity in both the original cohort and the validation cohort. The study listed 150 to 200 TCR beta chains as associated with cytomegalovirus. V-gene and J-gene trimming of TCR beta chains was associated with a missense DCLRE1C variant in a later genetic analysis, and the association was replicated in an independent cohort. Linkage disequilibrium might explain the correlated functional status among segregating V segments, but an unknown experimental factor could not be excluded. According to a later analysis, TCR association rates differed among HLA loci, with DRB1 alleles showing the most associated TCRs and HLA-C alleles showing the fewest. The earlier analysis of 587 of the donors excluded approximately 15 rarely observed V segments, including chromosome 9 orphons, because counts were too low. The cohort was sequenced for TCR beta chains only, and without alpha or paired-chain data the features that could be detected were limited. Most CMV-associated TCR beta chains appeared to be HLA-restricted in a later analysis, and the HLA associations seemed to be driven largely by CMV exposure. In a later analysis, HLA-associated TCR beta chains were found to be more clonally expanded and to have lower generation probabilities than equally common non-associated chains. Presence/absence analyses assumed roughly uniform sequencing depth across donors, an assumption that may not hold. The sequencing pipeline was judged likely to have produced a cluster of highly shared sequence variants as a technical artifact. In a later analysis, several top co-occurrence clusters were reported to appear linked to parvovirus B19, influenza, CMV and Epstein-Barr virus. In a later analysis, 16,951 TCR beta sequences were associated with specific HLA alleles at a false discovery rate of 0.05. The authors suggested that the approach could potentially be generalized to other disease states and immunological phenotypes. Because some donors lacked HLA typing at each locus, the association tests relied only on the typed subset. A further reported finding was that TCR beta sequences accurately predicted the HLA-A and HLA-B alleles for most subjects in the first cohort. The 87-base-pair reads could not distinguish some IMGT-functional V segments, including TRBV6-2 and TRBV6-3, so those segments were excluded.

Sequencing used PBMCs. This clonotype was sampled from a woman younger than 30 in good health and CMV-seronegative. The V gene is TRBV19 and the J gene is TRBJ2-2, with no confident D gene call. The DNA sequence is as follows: TGTGCCAGTAGCACTATCGGCGGAGAGAACACCGGGGAGCTGTTTTTT. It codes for CASSTIGGENTGELFF.